These 4 T cell receptor beta chains were sequenced from one sample in a study of technical replicates of blood from a few donors. Profiled with immunoSEQ multiplex PCR; TCRdb holds only in-frame clones, not every one. The top ten hold under 0.3% of the sample, which has around 79,000 clones, roughly 92% seen once. Material: T cells isolated from PBMCs. These receptors were taken from a human donor in good health.

The chain links TRBV13 to TRBJ2-1, with 11 positions matching TRBD2. The V segment lost 5 bases and the J segment 7 bases; nucleotides outside the gene matches: 7. CDR1 and CDR2 (germline): PRHDT, FYEKMQ (reference sequence). The CDR3 sequence is 15 residues long. This CDR3 is CASSPTRTSGNEQFF. The CDR3 nucleotides are TGTGCCAGCAGCCCAACTCGGACTAGCGGGAATGAGCAGTTCTTC.

The chain recombines TRBV30 with TRBJ1-5, with a possible D match to TRBD1 (5 bases). The germline gives CDR1 GTSNPN, CDR2 SVGIG (reference sequence). V was pared by 4 bases and J by 5 bases, with 12 bases between. The CDR3 consists of 13 residues. Written as DNA, the CDR3 is TGTGCCTGGACAAGGGGCCGGGATCAGCCCCAGCATTTT. As protein: CAWTRGRDQPQHF.

The J gene is TRBJ2-7, the V gene TRBV6-5; 10 bases are a match to TRBD1. The V and J ends lost 6 bases and 6 bases, in that order; junction bases with no gene match: 11. Germline assignment: CDR1 MNHEY and CDR2 SVGAGI. The CDR3 sequence is 15 residues long. CDR3 DNA sequence: TGTGCCAGCAGGCGACTAGGGACAGGGGAGGCCGAGCAGTACTTC. This translates into CASRRLGTGEAEQYF.

The chain links TRBV6-1 to TRBJ2-1; 7 nucleotides agree with TRBD2. The J segment lost 5 bases and the V segment lost 10 bases, leaving 8 bases of the junction unmatched. CDR1 is MNHNS, CDR2 SASEGT, per germline. The CDR3 runs 13 residues. Here the CDR3 reads CATRISGNNEQFF. The DNA for the CDR3 is TGTGCCACCAGAATAAGCGGGAACAATGAGCAGTTCTTC.